The 26 T cell receptor beta chains reported below all come from one sample, sequenced in a study of T cells after yellow fever vaccination. TCRdb recomputed calls from the 5' RACE reads with MiXCR, one row per CDR3 protein. The sample records 300,000 or so distinct CDR3 sequences, less than 9.5% being singletons. Specimen: CD4+ T cells sorted from PBMCs, collected 5 days after the yellow fever booster vaccination. These receptors originate from a man between 18 and 29 years old who received the YFV17D yellow fever vaccine.

This clonotype was seen a handful of times. The CDR3 spells CASSLLQMNTEAFF. Here the CDR3 DNA reads TGCGCCAGCAGCTTGTTACAGATGAACACTGAAGCTTTCTTT. The chain links TRBV5-1 to TRBJ1-1; the D is unclear. The CDR3 extends over 14 amino acids. V was pared by 1 base and J by 0 bases, with 7 bases between. The germline gives CDR1 SGHRS, CDR2 YFSETQ.

Only a few counts were recorded for this clonotype. V usage is TRBV12-3 or TRBV12-4 and J usage is TRBJ2-3; 9 bases align to TRBD2. This CDR3 spans 14 amino acids. V dropped 6 bases and J dropped 4; count of bases not matched to a gene: 5. This chain's CDR3 is CASRTLAGSDTQYF. Here the CDR3 DNA reads TGTGCCAGCAGGACCCTAGCGGGGTCAGATACGCAGTATTTT.

This chain uses TRBV12-3 or TRBV12-4 with TRBJ2-3; the match to TRBD1 covers 8 bases. Trimming at V came to 3 bases and at J to 4 bases, leaving 3 bases not matched to a gene. The CDR3 covers 14 residues. The CDR3 reads CASSLTGVSDTQYF. CDR3 nucleotide sequence: TGTGCCAGCAGTTTGACAGGGGTTTCAGATACGCAGTATTTT.

This clonotype showed up just a few times. The chain employs TRBV12-3 or TRBV12-4 and TRBJ1-5, with D unresolved. V gave up 3 bases and J gave up 7 bases, with 10 bases separating them. The CDR3 covers 13 residues. The CDR3 is CASSFSSDQPQHF. CDR3 nucleotide sequence: TGTGCCAGCAGTTTTTCCTCGGACCAGCCCCAGCATTTT.

As to this clonotype: Being one base from a much bigger clone, this may be a read error. The chain couples TRBV2 to TRBJ2-7; the D gene is possibly TRBD2 (5 bases). Between the trimmed V and J ends, which lost 7 bases and 2 bases, there was a span of 9 bases. Germline V gene lookup returns CDR1 SNHLY and CDR2 FYNNEI. This CDR3 is 12 amino acids long. Written as DNA, the CDR3 is TGTGCCAGCAATTTCGGGGCCTACGAGCAGTACTTC. As protein: CASNFGAYEQYF.

The gene calls are TRBV15 and TRBJ2-1, with 8 bases fitting TRBD1. The germline V gene encodes CDR1 LNHNV and CDR2 YYDKDF (reference sequence). After removal of 0 bases from V and 8 bases from J, the junction contained 6 bases not matched to a gene. The CDR3 totals 15 residues. DNA of the CDR3: TGTGCCACCAGCAGAGATCAGGACAGGGAGGATGAGCAGTTCTTC. This gives the protein CATSRDQDREDEQFF.

This clonotype has a handful of counts. The chain combines TRBV5-6 with TRBJ2-1, with D possibly TRBD2 on 6 matching bases. The length of the CDR3 is 15 residues. The ends were cut back, 5 bases at V and 3 bases at J, with 15 bases in the middle. Germline V lookup: CDR1 SGHDT, CDR2 YYEEEE. CDR3 amino acids: CASRRRDFVYNEQFF. The CDR3 nucleotides read TGTGCCAGCAGGCGCCGGGACTTCGTCTACAATGAGCAGTTCTTC.

This chain joins TRBV29-1 and TRBJ2-7; 9 bases are a match to TRBD1. CDR1 and CDR2 (germline): SQVTM, ANQGSEA. The CDR3 is 13 amino acids. V shed 3 bases, J shed 3 bases, and the junction held 3 bases outside the gene matches. The chain's CDR3 is CSVDLGQGYEQYF. The CDR3 bases are TGCAGCGTTGATTTGGGACAGGGCTACGAGCAGTACTTC.

This sequence joins TRBV12-3 or TRBV12-4 and TRBJ2-5; a possible D gene is TRBD1 (5 bases). The CDR3 extends over 15 amino acids. Trimming pared 4 bases from V and 3 bases from J, leaving 15 bases between. The CDR3 coding sequence is TGTGCCAGCAGTTCAGGGTGGGGCTTGGAAGAGACCCAGTACTTC. Translated, it gives CASSSGWGLEETQYF.

This clonotype came up many times. V usage is TRBV20-1 and J usage is TRBJ1-5, with 9 bases fitting TRBD1. The V segment lost 5 bases and the J segment 6 bases; nucleotides outside the gene matches: 8. Per the germline V gene, CDR1 is DFQATT and CDR2 is SNEGSKA (reference sequence). The CDR3 runs 14 residues. CDR3 sequence (DNA): TGCAGTGCTGCCACAGGGGGCTCAAGTCAGCCCCAGCATTTT. It specifies CSAATGGSSQPQHF.

This clonotype was observed a handful of times. The chain combines TRBV5-1 with TRBJ1-2; 9 nucleotides line up with TRBD1. CDR3 length: 16 amino acids. The germline V gene has CDR1 SGHRS and CDR2 YFSETQ. V dropped 4 bases and J dropped 8; count of bases not matched to a gene: 15. CDR3 region: CASSPNPRTGERGYTF. CDR3 bases: TGCGCCAGCAGCCCGAACCCGAGGACAGGGGAACGAGGCTACACCTTC. Drawing the rest from reference TRBV5-1 and TRBJ1-2, the complete variable domain is KAGVTQTPRYLIKTRGQQVTLSCSPISGHRSVSWYQQTPGQGLQFLFEYFSETQRNKGNFPGRFSGRQFSNSRSEMNVSTLELGDSALYLCASSPNPRTGERGYTFGSGTRLTVV.

J is TRBJ1-2 and V is TRBV4-2; no reliable D call. With 2 bases removed from V and 2 bases from J, the gap between germline ends came to 15 bases. The CDR3 is made up of 16 amino acids. Germline V CDR1 and CDR2: LGHNA, YNFKEQ. In DNA, the CDR3 is TGTGCCAGCAGCCAACTATCCGGGAGCCTAAACTATGGCTACACCTTC. Translation gives CASSQLSGSLNYGYTF.

This clonotype was counted a few times. The chain recombines TRBV4-3 with TRBJ2-7, with D perhaps TRBD1 or TRBD2 (6 bases each). V lost 0 bases and J lost 10, with 19 bases in between. The CDR3 runs 15 residues. Germline values: CDR1 LGHNA, CDR2 YSLEER. The CDR3 bases are TGCGCCAGCAGCCAAGAAGAGGGTTTGAGGGGGGATCAGTACTTC. This sequence encodes CASSQEEGLRGDQYF.

This clonotype was observed a few times. This sequence joins TRBV6-2 or TRBV6-3 and TRBJ2-4; 9 positions match TRBD1. Germline lookup yields CDR1 MNHEY and CDR2 SVGEGT. V shed 6 bases and J 7 bases; nucleotides not matched to a gene: 19. The CDR3 loop spans 18 amino acids. DNA of the CDR3: TGTGCCAGCAGGCATTGGCCACAGGGGGCGTTGGGTGAGAACATTCAGTACTTC. Translated, it gives CASRHWPQGALGENIQYF.

This clonotype was detected only a few times. J is TRBJ2-3 and V is TRBV20-1; possible D gene TRBD2, 6 bases. In germline, CDR1 is DFQATT, CDR2 SNEGSKA (reference sequence). V was pared by 3 bases and J by 0 bases, with 13 bases between. The length of the CDR3 is 15 residues. The CDR3 spells CSASGGEKSTDTQYF. DNA of the CDR3: TGCAGTGCTAGCGGAGGGGAGAAAAGCACAGATACGCAGTATTTT.

The chain links TRBV7-2 to TRBJ2-5; no clear D. The CDR3 covers 13 residues. Germline V CDR1 and CDR2: SGHTA, FQGNSA. Trimming removed 3 bases at V and 2 bases at J, with 7 bases between. DNA of the CDR3: TGTGCCAGCAGCTTCCAACGGCAAGAGACCCAGTACTTC. The encoded protein is CASSFQRQETQYF.

This clonotype was counted a few times. V usage is TRBV10-3 and J usage is TRBJ1-1, with 7 nucleotides matching TRBD1. The CDR3 runs to 14 residues. CDR1 and CDR2 from the germline V gene are ENHRY and SYGVKD. Germline trimming cut 10 bases from V and 1 base from J; bases unmatched to any gene: 9. The CDR3 protein is CATETGTENTEAFF. Written as DNA, the CDR3 is TGTGCCACCGAGACCGGGACAGAGAACACTGAAGCTTTCTTT.

This clonotype has only a few counts. The CDR3 bases are TGTGCCAGCAGTCTTCGAGCGGGGGGGCCCAGTGAGCAGTTCTTC. Protein: CASSLRAGGPSEQFF. The chain recombines TRBV9 with TRBJ2-1, with 10 bases identical to TRBD2. The ends lost 5 bases at V and 9 bases at J; junction bases unmatched: 11. The CDR3 is 15 residues long. Germline V CDR1 and CDR2: SGDLS, YYNGEE.

This clonotype was counted at least ten times. The CDR3 sequence is CASSFEGGETQYF. For the CDR3, the DNA is TGTGCCAGCAGTTTTGAGGGTGGTGAGACCCAGTACTTC. The rearrangement joins TRBV12-3 or TRBV12-4 to TRBJ2-5, with D possibly matching TRBD2 (5 bases). Trimming removed 3 bases from V and 5 bases from J, with 10 bases in between. The CDR3 length is 13 residues.

Concerning this clonotype: One end of the junction varies from germline; a read error may be responsible. The V gene is TRBV6-6, the J gene TRBJ1-2; 9 bases match TRBD1. Germline CDR1 MNHNY, CDR2 SVGAGI (reference sequence). The CDR3 is 13 amino acids. The CDR3 region is CASSRYFPGTGFF. The CDR3 DNA is TGTGCCAGCAGCCGATATTTCCCCGGGACAGGGTTCTTC.

The gene calls are TRBV5-6 and TRBJ2-5, with no clear D. Germline assignment: CDR1 SGHDT and CDR2 YYEEEE. The V end lost 2 bases, the J end lost 3 bases, and 8 bases lay between the germline ends. The CDR3 length is 13 residues. CDR3 amino acids: CASSLRRKETQYF. The CDR3 nucleotides are TGTGCCAGCAGCTTACGGCGGAAAGAGACCCAGTACTTC.

The table lists this clonotype with a few counts. V is TRBV7-2 and J is TRBJ1-2; D is unresolved. Germline CDR1 is SGHTA and CDR2 is FQGNSA. The CDR3 has 13 amino acids. The germline V and J ends were trimmed by 0 bases and 6 bases, with 8 bases remaining between them. The CDR3 region is CASSLAFPDGYTF. The CDR3 DNA is TGTGCCAGCAGCTTAGCGTTCCCCGATGGCTACACCTTC.

This clonotype was observed a handful of times. The J gene is TRBJ2-1, the V gene TRBV7-2; 7 bases are a match to TRBD1. The CDR3 covers 16 residues. Germline V gene sequence: CDR1 SGHTA, CDR2 FQGNSA. Trimming took 2 bases from V and 7 from J; bases not matched to a gene: 11. The CDR3 sequence: CASSLRGRGMWNEQFF. Written as DNA, the CDR3 is TGTGCCAGCAGCTTAAGGGGCAGGGGGATGTGGAATGAGCAGTTCTTC.

This clonotype was counted only a few times. At one of its ends the junction is not consistent with the germline gene, which may arise from a read error. The V gene is TRBV18, the J gene TRBJ2-2, with D perhaps TRBD2 (5 bases). The length of the CDR3 is 16 residues. The V gene's germline CDR1 is KGHSH and CDR2 LQKENI. This chain's CDR3 is CASSPPVGLNTGELFF. CDR3 bases: TGTGCCAGCTCACCACCGGTCGGGCTGAACACCGGGGAGCTTTTTTTT.

This clonotype has just a few counts. This chain links TRBV7-2 with TRBJ2-3; 7 bases agree with TRBD1. The CDR3 length is 15 residues. Germline V gene sequence: CDR1 SGHTA, CDR2 FQGNSA. The ends lost 2 bases at V and 3 bases at J; junction bases unmatched: 5. CDR3 DNA: TGTGCCAGCAGCTTACGAGGGGACAGTACAGATACGCAGTATTTT. Protein product: CASSLRGDSTDTQYF.

This clonotype was recorded at least ten times. The chain is built from TRBV18 and TRBJ2-7; 9 bases agree with TRBD1. V was pared by 2 bases and J by 6 bases, with 5 bases of the junction left unmatched. CDR3 length: 14 amino acids. Germline CDR1 KGHSH, CDR2 LQKENI. In DNA form, the CDR3 reads TGTGCCAGCTCACCAAAACAGGGGGCTAGCGAGCAGTACGTC. The encoded protein is CASSPKQGASEQYV.